Ten or more counts support the clone carrying this T cell receptor beta chain. Antigen specificity is unknown. The CDR3 covers 13 residues. The V gene end was trimmed by 4 bases and the J gene end by 1 base; junction bases not matched to a gene: 2. The germline V gene has CDR1 SQVTM and CDR2 ANQGSEA. This sample is drawn from a study of T-cell reconstitution after alpha-beta-depleted transplantation in children. Study results and limitations: The study traced high day-60 TCRbeta diversity in some patients to surviving recipient T cells and thymic progenitors.

Unique molecular identifiers featured in how the TCRbeta library was prepared. TCRdb itself ran the PCR reads through MiXCR, one entry per CDR3 protein. The sample contains 98,000 or so distinct CDR3 sequences, 20% to 25% of which appear only once. The TCR was taken from a boy younger than 10 with acute lymphoblastic leukemia, due to receive a stem cell transplant. This chain links TRBV29-1 with TRBJ2-5; 8 bases fit TRBD2. Material: PBMCs, obtained before TCRalphabeta/CD19-depleted stem cell transplant. CDR3 residues: CSVVLAGQETQYF. CDR3 DNA sequence: TGCAGCGTTGTTCTAGCGGGCCAAGAGACCCAGTACTTC.